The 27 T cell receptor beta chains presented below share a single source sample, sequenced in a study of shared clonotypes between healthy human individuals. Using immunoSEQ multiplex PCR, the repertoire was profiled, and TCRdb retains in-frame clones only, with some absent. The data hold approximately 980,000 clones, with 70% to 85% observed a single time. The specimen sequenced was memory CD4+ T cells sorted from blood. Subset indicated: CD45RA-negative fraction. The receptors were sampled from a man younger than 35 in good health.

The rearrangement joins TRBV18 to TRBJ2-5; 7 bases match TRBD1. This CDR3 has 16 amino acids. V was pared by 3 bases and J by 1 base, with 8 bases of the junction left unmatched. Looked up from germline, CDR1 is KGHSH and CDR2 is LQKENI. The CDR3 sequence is CASSPPDRPTQETQYF. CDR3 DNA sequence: TGTGCCAGCTCACCCCCGGACAGGCCGACCCAAGAGACCCAGTACTTC. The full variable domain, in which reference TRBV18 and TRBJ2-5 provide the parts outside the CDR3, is NAGVMQNPRHLVRRRGQEARLRCSPMKGHSHVYWYRQLPEEGLKFMVYLQKENIIDESGMPKERFSAEFPKEGPSILRIQQVVRGDSAAYFCASSPPDRPTQETQYFGPGTRLLVL.

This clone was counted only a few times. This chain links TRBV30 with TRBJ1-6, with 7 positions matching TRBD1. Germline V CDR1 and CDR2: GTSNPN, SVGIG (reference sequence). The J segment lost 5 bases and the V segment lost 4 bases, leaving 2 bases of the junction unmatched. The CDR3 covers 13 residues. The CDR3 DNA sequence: TGTGCCTGGACAGGGGGGAATAATTCACCCCTCCACTTT. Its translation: CAWTGGNNSPLHF. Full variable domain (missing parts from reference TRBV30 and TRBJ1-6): SQTIHQWPATLVQPVGSPLSLECTVEGTSNPNLYWYRQAAGRGLQLLFYSVGIGQISSEVPQNLSASRPQDRQFILSSKKLLLSDSGFYLCAWTGGNNSPLHFGNGTRLTVT.

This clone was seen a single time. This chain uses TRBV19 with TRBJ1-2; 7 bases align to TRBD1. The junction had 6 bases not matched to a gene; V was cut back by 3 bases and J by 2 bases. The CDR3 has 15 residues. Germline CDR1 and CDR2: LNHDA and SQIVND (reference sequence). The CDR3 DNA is TGTGCCAGTAGTATGCAACAGGGGAGGAACTATGGCTACACCTTC. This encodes CASSMQQGRNYGYTF.

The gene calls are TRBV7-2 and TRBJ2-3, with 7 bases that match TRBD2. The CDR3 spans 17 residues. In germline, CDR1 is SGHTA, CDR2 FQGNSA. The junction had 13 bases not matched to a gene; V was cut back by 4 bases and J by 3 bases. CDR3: CASSSVRGQRGTDTQYF. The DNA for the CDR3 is TGTGCCAGCAGCTCGGTTCGGGGTCAGCGGGGAACAGATACGCAGTATTTT. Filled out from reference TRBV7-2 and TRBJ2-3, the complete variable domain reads GAGVSQSPSNKVTEKGKDVELRCDPISGHTALYWYRQSLGQGLEFLIYFQGNSAPDKSGLPSDRFSAERTGGSVSTLTIQRTQQEDSAVYLCASSSVRGQRGTDTQYFGPGTRLTVL.

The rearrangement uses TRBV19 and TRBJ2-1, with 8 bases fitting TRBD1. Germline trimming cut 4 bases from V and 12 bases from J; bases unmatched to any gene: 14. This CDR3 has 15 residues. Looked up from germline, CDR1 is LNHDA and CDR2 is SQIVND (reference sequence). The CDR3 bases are TGTGCCAGTAGTACCGGGACAGGTTTACTAAAATGGCAGTTCTTC. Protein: CASSTGTGLLKWQFF.

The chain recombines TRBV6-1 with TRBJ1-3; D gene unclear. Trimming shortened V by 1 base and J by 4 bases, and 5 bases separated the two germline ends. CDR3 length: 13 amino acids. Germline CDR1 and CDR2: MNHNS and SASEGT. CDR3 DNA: TGTGCCAGCAGTGAAGGTCTGGGAAACACCATATATTTT. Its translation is CASSEGLGNTIYF.

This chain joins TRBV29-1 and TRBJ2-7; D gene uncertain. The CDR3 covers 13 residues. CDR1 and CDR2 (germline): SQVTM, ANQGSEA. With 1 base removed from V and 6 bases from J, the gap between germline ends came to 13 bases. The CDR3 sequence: CSVEVYSGLEQYF. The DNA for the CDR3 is TGCAGCGTTGAAGTCTATAGTGGGCTCGAGCAGTACTTC.

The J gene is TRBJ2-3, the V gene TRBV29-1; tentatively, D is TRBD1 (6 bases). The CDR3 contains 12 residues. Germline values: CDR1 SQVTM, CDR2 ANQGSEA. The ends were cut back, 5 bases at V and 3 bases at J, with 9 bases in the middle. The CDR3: CSVNRATDTQYF. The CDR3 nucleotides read TGCAGCGTTAACAGGGCGACAGATACGCAGTATTTT.

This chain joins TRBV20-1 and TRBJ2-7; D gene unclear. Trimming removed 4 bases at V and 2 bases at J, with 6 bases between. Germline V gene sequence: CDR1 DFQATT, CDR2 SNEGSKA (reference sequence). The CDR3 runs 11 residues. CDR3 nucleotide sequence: TGCAGTGCTACTATTGCCTACGAGCAGTACTTC. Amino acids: CSATIAYEQYF.

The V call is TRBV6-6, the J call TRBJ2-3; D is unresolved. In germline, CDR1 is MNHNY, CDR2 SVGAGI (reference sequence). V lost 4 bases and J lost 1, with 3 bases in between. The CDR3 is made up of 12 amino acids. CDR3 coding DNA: TGTGCCAGCAGTTTCGGCACAGATACGCAGTATTTT. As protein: CASSFGTDTQYF.

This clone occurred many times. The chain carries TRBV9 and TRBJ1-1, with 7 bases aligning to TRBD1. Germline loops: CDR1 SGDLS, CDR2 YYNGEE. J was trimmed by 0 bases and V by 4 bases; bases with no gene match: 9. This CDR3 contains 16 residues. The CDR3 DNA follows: TGTGCCAGCAGCCCCCGACAGGGTAGGATGAACACTGAAGCTTTCTTT. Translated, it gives CASSPRQGRMNTEAFF.

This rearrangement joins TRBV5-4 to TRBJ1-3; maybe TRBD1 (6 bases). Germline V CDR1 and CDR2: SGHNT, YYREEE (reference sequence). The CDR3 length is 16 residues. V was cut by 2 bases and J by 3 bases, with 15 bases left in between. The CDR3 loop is CASSLGRGRDGNTIYF. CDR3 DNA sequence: TGTGCCAGCAGCTTAGGCAGGGGAAGAGATGGAAACACCATATATTTT.

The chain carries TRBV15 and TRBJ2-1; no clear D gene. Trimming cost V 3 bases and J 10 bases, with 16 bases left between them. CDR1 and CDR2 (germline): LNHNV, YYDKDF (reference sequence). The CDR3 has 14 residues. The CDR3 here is CATSSLAGSGEQFF. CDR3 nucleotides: TGTGCCACCAGCAGTTTAGCAGGATCGGGCGAGCAGTTCTTC.

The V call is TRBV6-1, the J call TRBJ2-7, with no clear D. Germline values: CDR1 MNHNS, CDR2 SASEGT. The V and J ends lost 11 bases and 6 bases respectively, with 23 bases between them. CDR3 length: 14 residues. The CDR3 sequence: CAGQGSATLSEQYF. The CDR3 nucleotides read TGTGCCGGTCAAGGTTCAGCCACCCTTAGCGAGCAGTACTTC.

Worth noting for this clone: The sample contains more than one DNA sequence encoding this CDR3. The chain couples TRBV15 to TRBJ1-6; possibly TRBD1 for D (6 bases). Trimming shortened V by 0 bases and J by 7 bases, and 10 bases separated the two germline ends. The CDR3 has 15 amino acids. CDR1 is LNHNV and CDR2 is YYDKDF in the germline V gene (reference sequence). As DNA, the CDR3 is TGTGCCACCAGCAGAGAGGGTCAGGGGAATTCACCCCTCCACTTT. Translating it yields CATSREGQGNSPLHF.

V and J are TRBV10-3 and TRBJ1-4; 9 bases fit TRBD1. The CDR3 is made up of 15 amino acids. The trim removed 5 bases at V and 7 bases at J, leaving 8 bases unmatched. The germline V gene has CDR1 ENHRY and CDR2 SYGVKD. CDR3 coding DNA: TGTGCCATCAGTCCCCAGACAGGGGGAGGTGAAAAACTGTTTTTT. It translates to CAISPQTGGGEKLFF.

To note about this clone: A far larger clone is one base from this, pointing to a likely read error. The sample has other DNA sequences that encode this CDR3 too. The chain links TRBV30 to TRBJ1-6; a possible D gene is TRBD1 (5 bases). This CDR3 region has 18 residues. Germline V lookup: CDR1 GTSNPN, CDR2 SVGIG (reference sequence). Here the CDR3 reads CAWTPGGASGPYNSPLHF. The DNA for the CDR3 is TGCGCCTGGACCCCGGGCGGGGCCTCGGGGCCCTATAATTCACCCCTCCACTTT. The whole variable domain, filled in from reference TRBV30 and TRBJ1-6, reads SQTIHQWPATLVQPVGSPLSLECTVEGTSNPNLYWYRQAAGRGLQLLFYSVGIGQISSEVPQNLSASRPQDRQFILSSKKLLLSDSGFYLCAWTPGGASGPYNSPLHFGNGTRLTVT.

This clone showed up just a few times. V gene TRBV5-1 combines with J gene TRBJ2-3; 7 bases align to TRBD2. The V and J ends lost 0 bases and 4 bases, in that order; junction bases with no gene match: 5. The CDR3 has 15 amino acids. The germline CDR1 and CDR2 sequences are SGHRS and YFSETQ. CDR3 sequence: CASSLGGGVADTQYF. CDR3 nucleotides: TGCGCCAGCAGCTTGGGCGGGGGTGTAGCAGATACGCAGTATTTT. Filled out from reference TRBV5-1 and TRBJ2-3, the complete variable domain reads KAGVTQTPRYLIKTRGQQVTLSCSPISGHRSVSWYQQTPGQGLQFLFEYFSETQRNKGNFPGRFSGRQFSNSRSEMNVSTLELGDSALYLCASSLGGGVADTQYFGPGTRLTVL.

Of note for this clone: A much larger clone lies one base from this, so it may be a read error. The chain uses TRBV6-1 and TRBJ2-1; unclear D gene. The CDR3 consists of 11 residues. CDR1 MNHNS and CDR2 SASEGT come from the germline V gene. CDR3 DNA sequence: TGTACCAGCAGGATACAAGTAGAGCAGTTCTTC. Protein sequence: CTSRIQVEQFF.

DNA for the CDR3: TGCAGCGTTGGAGAGTCGTTGGGTGGCTACACCTTC. This codes for CSVGESLGGYTF. This rearrangement joins TRBV29-1 to TRBJ1-2; D uncertain. CDR3 length: 12 amino acids. Trimming stripped 4 bases from V and 7 bases from J, with 13 bases between. Germline-derived CDR1 and CDR2 are SQVTM and ANQGSEA.

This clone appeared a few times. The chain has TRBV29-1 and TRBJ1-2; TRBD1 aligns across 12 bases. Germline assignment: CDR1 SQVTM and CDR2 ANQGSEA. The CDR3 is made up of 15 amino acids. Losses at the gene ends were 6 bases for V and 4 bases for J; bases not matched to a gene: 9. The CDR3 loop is CSVPGKGQGAYGYTF. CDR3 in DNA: TGCAGCGTCCCCGGAAAGGGACAGGGGGCCTATGGCTACACCTTC.

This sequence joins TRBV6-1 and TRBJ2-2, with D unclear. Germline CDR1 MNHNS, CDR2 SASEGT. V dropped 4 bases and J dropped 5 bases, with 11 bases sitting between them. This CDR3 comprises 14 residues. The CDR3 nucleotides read TGTGCCAGCAGTGGGGTCGACTGGACCGGGGAGCTGTTTTTT. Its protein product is CASSGVDWTGELFF.

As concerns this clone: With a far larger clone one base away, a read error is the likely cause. The CDR3 loop is CASSGTSGITDTQYF. In nucleotides, the CDR3 is TGTGCCAGCAGTGGGACTAGCGGGATCACAGATACGCAGTATTTT. The genes are TRBV9 and TRBJ2-3; TRBD2 matches 13 bases. CDR1 SGDLS and CDR2 YYNGEE come from the germline V gene. The V and J ends lost 5 bases and 2 bases, in that order; junction bases with no gene match: 2. This CDR3 is 15 amino acids long. Full variable domain (remainder filled in from reference TRBV9 and TRBJ2-3): DSGVTQTPKHLITATGQRVTLRCSPRSGDLSVYWYQQSLDQGLQFLIQYYNGEERAKGNILERFSAQQFPDLHSELNLSSLELGDSALYFCASSGTSGITDTQYFGPGTRLTVL.

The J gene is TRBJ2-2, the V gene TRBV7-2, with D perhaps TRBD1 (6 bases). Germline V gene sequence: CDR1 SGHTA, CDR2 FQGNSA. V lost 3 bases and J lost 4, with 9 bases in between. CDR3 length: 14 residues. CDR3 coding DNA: TGTGCCAGCAGCTTTGGACAGATCACCGGGGAGCTGTTTTTT. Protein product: CASSFGQITGELFF.

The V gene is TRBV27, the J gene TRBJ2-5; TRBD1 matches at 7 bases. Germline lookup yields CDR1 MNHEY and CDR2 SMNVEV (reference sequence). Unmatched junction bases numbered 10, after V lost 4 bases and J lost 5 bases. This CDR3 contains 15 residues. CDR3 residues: CASSSQTGFGETQYF. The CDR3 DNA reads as TGTGCCAGCAGTTCCCAGACAGGGTTCGGGGAGACCCAGTACTTC.

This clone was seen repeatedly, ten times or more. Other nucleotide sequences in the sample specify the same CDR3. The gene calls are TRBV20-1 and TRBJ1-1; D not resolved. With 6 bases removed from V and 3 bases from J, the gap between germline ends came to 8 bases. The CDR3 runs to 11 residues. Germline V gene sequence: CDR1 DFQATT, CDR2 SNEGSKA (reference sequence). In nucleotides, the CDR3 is TGCAGTGCCGCTCCGGACACTGAAGCTTTCTTT. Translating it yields CSAAPDTEAFF.

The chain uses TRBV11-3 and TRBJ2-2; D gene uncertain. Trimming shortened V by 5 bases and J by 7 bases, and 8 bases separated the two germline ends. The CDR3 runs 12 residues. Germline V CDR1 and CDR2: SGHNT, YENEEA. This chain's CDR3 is CASSPAVGELFF. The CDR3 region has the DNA TGTGCCAGCAGCCCGGCGGTCGGGGAGCTGTTTTTT.